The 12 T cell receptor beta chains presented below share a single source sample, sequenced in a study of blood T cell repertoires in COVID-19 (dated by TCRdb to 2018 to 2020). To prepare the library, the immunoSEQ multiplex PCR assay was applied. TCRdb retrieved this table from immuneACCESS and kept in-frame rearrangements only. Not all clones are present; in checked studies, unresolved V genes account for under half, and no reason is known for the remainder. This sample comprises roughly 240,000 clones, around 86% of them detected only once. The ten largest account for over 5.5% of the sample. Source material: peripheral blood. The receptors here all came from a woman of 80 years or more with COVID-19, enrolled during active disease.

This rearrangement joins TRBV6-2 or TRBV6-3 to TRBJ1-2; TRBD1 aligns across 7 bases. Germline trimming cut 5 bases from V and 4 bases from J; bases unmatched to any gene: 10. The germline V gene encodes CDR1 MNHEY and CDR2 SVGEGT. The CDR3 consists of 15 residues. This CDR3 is CASSQGDGRVYGYTF. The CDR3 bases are TGTGCCAGCAGTCAGGGGGACGGACGAGTCTATGGCTACACCTTC.

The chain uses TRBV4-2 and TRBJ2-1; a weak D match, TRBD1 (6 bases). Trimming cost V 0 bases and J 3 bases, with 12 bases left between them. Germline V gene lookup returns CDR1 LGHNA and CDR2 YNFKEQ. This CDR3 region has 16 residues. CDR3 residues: CASSQDRQARYNEQFF. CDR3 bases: TGTGCCAGCAGCCAAGATCGACAGGCTCGCTACAATGAGCAGTTCTTC.

CDR3 sequence reads: CASSLAGDTDTQYF. The CDR3 DNA is TGTGCCAGCAGCTTGGCCGGGGACACAGATACGCAGTATTTT. This rearrangement joins TRBV5-4 to TRBJ2-3; weak D call: TRBD2 (5 bases). Germline CDR1 SGHNT, CDR2 YYREEE (reference sequence). The V and J ends lost 0 bases and 2 bases respectively, with 7 bases between them. This CDR3 contains 14 residues.

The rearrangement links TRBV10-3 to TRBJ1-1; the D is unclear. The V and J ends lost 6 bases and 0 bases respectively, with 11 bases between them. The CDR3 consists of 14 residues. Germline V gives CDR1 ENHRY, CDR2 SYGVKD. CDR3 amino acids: CAISPGQVNTEAFF. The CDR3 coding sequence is TGTGCCATCAGCCCCGGTCAGGTGAACACTGAAGCTTTCTTT.

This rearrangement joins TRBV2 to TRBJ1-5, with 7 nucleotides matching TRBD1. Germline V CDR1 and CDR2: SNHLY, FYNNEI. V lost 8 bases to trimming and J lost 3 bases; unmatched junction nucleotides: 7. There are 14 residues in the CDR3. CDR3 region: CASCQGVVNQPQHF. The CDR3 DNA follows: TGTGCCAGCTGTCAGGGGGTGGTCAATCAGCCCCAGCATTTT.

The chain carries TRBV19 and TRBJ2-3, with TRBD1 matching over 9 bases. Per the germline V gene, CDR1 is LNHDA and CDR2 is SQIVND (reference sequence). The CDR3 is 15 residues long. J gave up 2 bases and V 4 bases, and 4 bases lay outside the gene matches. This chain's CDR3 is CASSTRTGATDTQYF. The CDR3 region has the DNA TGTGCCAGTAGTACCCGGACAGGGGCCACAGATACGCAGTATTTT.

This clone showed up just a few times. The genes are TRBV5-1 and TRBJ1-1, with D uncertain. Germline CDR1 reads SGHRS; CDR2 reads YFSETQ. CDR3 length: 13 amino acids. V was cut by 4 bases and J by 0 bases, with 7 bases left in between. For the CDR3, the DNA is TGCGCCAGCAGCCAACAGCTGAACACTGAAGCTTTCTTT. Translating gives CASSQQLNTEAFF.

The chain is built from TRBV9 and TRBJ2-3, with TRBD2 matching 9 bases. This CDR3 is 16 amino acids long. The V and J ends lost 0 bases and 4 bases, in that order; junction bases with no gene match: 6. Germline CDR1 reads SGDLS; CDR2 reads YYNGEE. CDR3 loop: CASSVGQTSGSDTQYF. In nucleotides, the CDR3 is TGTGCCAGCAGCGTAGGCCAGACTAGCGGCTCAGATACGCAGTATTTT.

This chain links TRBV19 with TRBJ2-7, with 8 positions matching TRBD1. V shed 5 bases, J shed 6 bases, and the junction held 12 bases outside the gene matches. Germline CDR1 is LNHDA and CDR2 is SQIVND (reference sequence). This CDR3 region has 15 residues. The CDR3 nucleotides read TGTGCCAGTAGTGGAAGGGACAGGCGATCAGGCGAGCAGTACTTC. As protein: CASSGRDRRSGEQYF.

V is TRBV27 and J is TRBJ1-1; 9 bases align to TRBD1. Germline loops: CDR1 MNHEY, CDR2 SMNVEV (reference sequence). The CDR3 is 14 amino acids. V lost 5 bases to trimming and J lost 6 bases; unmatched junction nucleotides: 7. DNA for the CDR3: TGTGCCAGCAGTGCAACAGGGGGCTGGGCTGAAGCTTTCTTT. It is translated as CASSATGGWAEAFF.

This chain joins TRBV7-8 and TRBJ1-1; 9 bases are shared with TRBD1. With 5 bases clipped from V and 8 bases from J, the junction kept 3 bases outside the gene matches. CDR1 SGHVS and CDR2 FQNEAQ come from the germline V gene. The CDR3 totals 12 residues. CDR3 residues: CASSRDRAEAFF. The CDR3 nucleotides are TGTGCCAGCAGCCGGGACAGGGCGGAAGCTTTCTTT.

As DNA, the CDR3 is TGCGCCAGCAGCCAAGAGGAGGGACAGGGGTATAATTCACCCCTCCACTTT. Its protein is CASSQEEGQGYNSPLHF. The V and J genes are TRBV4-3 and TRBJ1-6; 10 nucleotides match TRBD1. The germline V gene encodes CDR1 LGHNA and CDR2 YSLEER. This CDR3 has 17 amino acids. V shed 0 bases and J 4 bases; nucleotides not matched to a gene: 3.